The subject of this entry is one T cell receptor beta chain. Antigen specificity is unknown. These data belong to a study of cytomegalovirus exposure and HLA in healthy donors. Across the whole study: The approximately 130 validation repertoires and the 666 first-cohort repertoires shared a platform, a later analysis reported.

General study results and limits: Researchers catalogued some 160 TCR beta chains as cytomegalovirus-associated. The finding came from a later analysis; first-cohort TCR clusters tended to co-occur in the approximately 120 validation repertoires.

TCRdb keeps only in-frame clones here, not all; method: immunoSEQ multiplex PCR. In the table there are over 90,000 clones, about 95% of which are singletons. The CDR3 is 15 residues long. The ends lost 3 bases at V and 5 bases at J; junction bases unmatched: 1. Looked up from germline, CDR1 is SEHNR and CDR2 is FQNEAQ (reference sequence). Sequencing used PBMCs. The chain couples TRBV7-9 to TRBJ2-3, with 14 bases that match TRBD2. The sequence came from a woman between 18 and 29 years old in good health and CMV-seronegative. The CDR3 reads CASSLGLAGVDTQYF. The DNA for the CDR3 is TGTGCCAGCAGCTTGGGACTAGCGGGAGTAGATACGCAGTATTTT.